This TCR beta chain was observed in a study of sequential checkpoint blockade in melanoma. TCRdb keeps only in-frame clones here, not all; method: immunoSEQ multiplex PCR. Altogether around 3,900 clones are present, around 21% being singletons, with the ten largest covering about a sixth. Treatment of the sample: randomized to nivolumab then ipilimumab (arm A) or the reverse (arm B). Patients had received no earlier DNA-damaging chemotherapy. The germline V and J ends were trimmed by 0 bases and 2 bases, with 8 bases remaining between them. The germline V gene has CDR1 GTSNPN and CDR2 SVGIG (reference sequence). This CDR3 contains 14 residues.

The J gene is TRBJ1-5, the V gene TRBV30; D gene unclear. The sequencing here drew on tumor tissue (inferred from file names), taken from a patient given nivolumab and ipilimumab in sequence. The clonotype comes from a human donor with melanoma. In DNA, the CDR3 is TGTGCCTGGAGTGTATACGACGGCAATCAGCCCCAGCATTTT. Its protein is CAWSVYDGNQPQHF.